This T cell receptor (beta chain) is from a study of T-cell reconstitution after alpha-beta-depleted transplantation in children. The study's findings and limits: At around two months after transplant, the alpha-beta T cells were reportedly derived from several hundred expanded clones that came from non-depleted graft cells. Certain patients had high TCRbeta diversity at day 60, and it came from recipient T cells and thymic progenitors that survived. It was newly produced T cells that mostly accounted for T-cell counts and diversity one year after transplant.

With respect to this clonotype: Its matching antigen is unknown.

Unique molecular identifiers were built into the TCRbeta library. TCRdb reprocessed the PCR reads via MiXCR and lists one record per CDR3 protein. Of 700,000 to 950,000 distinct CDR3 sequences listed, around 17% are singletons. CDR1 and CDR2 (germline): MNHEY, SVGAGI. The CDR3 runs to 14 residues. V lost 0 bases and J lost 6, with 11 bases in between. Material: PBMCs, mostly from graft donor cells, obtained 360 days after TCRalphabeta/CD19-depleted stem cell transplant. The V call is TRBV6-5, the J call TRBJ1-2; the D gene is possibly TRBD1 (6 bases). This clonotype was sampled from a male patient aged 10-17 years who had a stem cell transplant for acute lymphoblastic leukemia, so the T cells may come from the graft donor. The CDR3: CASSYSTGGDGYTF. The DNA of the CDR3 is TGTGCCAGCAGTTACTCGACGGGGGGCGATGGCTACACCTTC.